At least ten counts were recorded for the clone carrying this TCR beta chain. Its antigen is not identified. These data come from a study of molecular identifiers for immune sequencing clone quantification. Germline V gene lookup returns CDR1 LGHNA and CDR2 YSLEER. Trimming took 1 base from V and 2 from J; bases not matched to a gene: 7. The CDR3 length is 16 residues. MiXCR was run by TCRdb on the PCR reads, yielding one entry per CDR3 protein. Among around 300,000 distinct CDR3 sequences, roughly 23% were seen once, and the ten largest hold around 0.74%. The authors gated naive CD8 T cells as CD8+CD4-CCR7+CD45RA+ for sorting. Study conclusions and caveats: Whereas naive cells kept under 1% of molecules in clones above 20 RNA copies, such clones held over 97% in effectors. Even with some 990,000 naive cells present, spiked Jurkat TCR RNA from one cell was reportedly detectable.

This sequence joins TRBV4-3 and TRBJ1-1, with 7 bases aligning to TRBD1. The specimen was naive CD8+ T cells from blood, with Jurkat cell RNA spiked in. As to subset: FACS-sorted CD8+CD4-CCR7+CD45RA+ naive T cells. This clonotype was sampled from a human donor in good health. Some libraries in this study had Jurkat cell RNA spiked in. The CDR3 spells CASSQGTGARNTEAFF. The CDR3 DNA sequence: TGCGCCAGCAGCCAAGGTACAGGGGCGAGAAACACTGAAGCTTTCTTT.